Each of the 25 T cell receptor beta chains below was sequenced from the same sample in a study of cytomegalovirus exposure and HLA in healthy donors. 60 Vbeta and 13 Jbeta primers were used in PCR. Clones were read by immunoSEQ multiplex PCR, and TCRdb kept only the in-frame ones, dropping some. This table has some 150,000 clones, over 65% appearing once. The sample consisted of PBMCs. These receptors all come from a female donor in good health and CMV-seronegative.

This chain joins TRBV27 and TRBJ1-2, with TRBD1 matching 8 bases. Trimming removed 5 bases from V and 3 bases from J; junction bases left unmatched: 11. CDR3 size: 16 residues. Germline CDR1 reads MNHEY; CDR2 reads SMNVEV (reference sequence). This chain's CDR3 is CASSTRQGSSDYGYTF. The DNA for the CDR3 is TGTGCCAGCAGTACCAGACAGGGGAGTTCGGACTATGGCTACACCTTC.

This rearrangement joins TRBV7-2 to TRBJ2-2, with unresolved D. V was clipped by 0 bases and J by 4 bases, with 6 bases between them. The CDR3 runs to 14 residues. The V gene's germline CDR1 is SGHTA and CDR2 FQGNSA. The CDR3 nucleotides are TGTGCCAGCAGCTTAGCGGCAGTCACCGGGGAGCTGTTTTTT. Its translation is CASSLAAVTGELFF.

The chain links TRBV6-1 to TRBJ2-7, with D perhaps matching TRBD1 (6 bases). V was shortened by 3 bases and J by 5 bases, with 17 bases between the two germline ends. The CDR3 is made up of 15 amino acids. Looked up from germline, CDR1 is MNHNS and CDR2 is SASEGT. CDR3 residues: CASSDGTRGSHEQYF. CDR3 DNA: TGTGCCAGCAGTGACGGAACCAGGGGAAGCCACGAGCAGTACTTC.

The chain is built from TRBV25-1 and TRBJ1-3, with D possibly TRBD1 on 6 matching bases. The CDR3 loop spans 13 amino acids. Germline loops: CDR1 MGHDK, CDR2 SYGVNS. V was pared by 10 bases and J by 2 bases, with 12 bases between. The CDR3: CATRTVPGNTIYF. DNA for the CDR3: TGTGCCACCAGGACAGTACCTGGAAACACCATATATTTT. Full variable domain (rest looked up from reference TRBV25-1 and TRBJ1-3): EADIYQTPRYLVIGTGKKITLECSQTMGHDKMYWYQQDPGMELHLIHYSYGVNSTEKGDLSSESTVSRIRTEHFPLTLESARPSHTSQYLCATRTVPGNTIYFGEGSWLTVV.

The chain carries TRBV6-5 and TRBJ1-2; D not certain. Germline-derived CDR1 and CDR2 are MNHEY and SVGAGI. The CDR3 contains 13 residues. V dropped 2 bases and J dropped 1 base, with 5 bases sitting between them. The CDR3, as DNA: TGTGCCAGCAGTTACAGCAATAACTATGGCTACACCTTC. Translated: CASSYSNNYGYTF.

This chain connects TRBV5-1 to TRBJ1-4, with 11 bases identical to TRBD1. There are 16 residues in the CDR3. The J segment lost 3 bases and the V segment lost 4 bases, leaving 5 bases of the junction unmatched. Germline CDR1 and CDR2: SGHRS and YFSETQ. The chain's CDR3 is CASSTGQGAPNEKLFF. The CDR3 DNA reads TGCGCCAGCAGCACAGGACAGGGGGCTCCTAATGAAAAACTGTTTTTT.

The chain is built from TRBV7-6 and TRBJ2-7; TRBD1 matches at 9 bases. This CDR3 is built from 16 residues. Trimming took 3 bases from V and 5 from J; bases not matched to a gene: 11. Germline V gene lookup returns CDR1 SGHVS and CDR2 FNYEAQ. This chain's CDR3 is CASSLSSGTGYHEQYF. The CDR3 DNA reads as TGTGCCAGCAGCTTGTCCTCCGGGACAGGGTACCACGAGCAGTACTTC.

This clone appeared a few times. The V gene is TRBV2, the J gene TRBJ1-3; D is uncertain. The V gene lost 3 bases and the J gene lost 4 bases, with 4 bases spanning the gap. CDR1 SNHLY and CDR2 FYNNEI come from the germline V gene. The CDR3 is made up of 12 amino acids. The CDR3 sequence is CASSDRGNTIYF. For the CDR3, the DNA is TGTGCCAGCAGTGACAGGGGAAACACCATATATTTT.

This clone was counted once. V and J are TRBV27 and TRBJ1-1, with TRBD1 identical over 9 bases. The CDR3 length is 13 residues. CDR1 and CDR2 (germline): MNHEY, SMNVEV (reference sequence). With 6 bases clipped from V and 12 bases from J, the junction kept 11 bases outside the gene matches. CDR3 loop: CASSRPGTGRTFF. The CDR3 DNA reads TGTGCCAGCAGCCGCCCGGGGACAGGGCGAACTTTCTTT.

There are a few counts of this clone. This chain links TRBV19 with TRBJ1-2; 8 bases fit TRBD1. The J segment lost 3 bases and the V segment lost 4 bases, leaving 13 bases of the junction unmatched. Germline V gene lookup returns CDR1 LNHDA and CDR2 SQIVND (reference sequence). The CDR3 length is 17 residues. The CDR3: CASSTQTTRGQDYGYTF. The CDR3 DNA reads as TGTGCCAGTAGTACTCAAACTACTCGGGGACAGGACTATGGCTACACCTTC.

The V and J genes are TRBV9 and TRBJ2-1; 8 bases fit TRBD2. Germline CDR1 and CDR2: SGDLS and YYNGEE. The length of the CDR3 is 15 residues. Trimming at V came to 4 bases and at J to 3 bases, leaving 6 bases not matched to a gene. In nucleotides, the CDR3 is TGTGCCAGCAGCTCGTCCGGGACTAGCTACAATGAGCAGTTCTTC. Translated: CASSSSGTSYNEQFF.

CDR3 loop: CASSLVFGEKLFF. CDR3 DNA: TGTGCCAGCAGCTTGGTTTTCGGGGAAAAACTGTTTTTT. The V and J genes are TRBV5-6 and TRBJ1-4; D remains unclear. The V end was cut by 0 bases, the J end by 8 bases, with 8 bases between. The CDR3 length is 13 residues. Germline-derived CDR1 and CDR2 are SGHDT and YYEEEE.

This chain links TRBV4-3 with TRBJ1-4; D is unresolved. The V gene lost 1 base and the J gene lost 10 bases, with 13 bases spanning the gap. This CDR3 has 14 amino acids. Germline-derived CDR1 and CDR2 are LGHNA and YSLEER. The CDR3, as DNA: TGCGCCAGCAGCCAAGGGGCCGGATTGGGAAAACTGTTTTTT. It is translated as CASSQGAGLGKLFF.

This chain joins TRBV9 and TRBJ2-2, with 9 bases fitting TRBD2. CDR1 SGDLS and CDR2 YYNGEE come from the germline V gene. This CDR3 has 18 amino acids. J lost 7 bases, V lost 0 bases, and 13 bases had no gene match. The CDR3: CASSVATAGGLGGGELFF. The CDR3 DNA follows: TGTGCCAGCAGCGTAGCCACAGCGGGGGGCCTTGGAGGCGGGGAGCTGTTTTTT.

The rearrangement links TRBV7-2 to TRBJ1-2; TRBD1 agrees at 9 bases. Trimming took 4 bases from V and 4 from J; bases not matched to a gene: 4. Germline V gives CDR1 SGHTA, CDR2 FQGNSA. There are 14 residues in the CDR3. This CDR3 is CASSSRDRAYGYTF. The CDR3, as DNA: TGTGCCAGCAGCTCCCGGGACAGGGCCTATGGCTACACCTTC.

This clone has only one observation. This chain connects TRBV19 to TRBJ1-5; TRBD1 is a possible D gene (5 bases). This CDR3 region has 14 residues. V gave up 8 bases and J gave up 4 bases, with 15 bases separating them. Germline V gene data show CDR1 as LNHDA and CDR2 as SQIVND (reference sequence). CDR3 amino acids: CASVALTGNQPQHF. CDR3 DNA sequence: TGTGCCAGTGTTGCCCTAACAGGAAATCAGCCCCAGCATTTT.

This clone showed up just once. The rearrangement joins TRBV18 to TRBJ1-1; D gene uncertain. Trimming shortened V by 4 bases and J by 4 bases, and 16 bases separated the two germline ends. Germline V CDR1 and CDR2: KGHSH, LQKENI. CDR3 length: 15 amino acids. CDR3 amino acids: CASSRSSDMVTEAFF. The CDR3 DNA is TGTGCCAGCTCACGCAGCTCCGACATGGTCACTGAAGCTTTCTTT.

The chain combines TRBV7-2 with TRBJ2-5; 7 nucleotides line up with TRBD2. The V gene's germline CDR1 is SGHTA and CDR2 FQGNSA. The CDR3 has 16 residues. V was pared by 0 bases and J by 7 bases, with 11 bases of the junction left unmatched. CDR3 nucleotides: TGTGCCAGCAGCTTAGCGCGGGGGTCCCGCACGGGGACCCAGTACTTC. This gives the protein CASSLARGSRTGTQYF. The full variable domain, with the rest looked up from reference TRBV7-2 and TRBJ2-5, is GAGVSQSPSNKVTEKGKDVELRCDPISGHTALYWYRQSLGQGLEFLIYFQGNSAPDKSGLPSDRFSAERTGGSVSTLTIQRTQQEDSAVYLCASSLARGSRTGTQYFGPGTRLLVL.

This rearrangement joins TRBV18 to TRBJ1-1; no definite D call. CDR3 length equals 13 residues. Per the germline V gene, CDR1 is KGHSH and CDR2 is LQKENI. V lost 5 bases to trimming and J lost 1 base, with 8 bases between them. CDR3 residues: CASSAEGNTEAFF. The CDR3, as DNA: TGTGCCAGCTCAGCAGAGGGGAACACTGAAGCTTTCTTT.

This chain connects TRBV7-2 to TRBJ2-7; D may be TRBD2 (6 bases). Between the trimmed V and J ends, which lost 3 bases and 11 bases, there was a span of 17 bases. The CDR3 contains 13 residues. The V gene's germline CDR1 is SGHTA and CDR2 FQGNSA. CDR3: CASSLGGTAIEYF. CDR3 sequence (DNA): TGTGCCAGCAGCTTGGGCGGGACGGCAATCGAGTACTTC.

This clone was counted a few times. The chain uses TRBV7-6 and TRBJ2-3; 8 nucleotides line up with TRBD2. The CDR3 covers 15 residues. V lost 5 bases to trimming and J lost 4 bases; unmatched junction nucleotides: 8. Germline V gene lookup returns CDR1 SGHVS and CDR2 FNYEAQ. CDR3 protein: CASSPITGGADTQYF. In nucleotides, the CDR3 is TGTGCCAGCAGCCCCATAACGGGGGGGGCAGATACGCAGTATTTT.

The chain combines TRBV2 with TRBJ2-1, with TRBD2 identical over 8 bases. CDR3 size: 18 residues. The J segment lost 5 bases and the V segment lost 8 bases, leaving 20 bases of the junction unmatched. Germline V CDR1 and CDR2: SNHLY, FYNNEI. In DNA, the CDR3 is TGTGCCAGCGTCGCCCGTAGCGGGGTACTCCCCACTCACAATGAGCAGTTCTTC. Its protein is CASVARSGVLPTHNEQFF.

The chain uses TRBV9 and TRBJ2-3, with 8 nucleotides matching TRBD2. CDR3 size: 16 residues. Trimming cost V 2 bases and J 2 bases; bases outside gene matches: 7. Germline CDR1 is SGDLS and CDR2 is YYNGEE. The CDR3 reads CASSVGGAPLTDTQYF. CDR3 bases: TGTGCCAGCAGCGTCGGGGGGGCACCTCTCACAGATACGCAGTATTTT.

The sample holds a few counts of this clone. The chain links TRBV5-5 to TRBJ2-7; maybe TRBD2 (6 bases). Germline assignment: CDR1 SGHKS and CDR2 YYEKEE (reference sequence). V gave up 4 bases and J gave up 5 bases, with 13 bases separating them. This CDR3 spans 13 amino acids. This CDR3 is CASSGRGGNEQYF. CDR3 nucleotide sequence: TGTGCCAGCAGCGGTAGAGGAGGGAACGAGCAGTACTTC.

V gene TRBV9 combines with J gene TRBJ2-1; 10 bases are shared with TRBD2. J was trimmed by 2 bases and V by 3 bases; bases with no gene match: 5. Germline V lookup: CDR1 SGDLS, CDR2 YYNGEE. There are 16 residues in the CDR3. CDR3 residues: CASSALAGATYNEQFF. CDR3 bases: TGTGCCAGCAGCGCCCTAGCGGGGGCCACCTACAATGAGCAGTTCTTC.